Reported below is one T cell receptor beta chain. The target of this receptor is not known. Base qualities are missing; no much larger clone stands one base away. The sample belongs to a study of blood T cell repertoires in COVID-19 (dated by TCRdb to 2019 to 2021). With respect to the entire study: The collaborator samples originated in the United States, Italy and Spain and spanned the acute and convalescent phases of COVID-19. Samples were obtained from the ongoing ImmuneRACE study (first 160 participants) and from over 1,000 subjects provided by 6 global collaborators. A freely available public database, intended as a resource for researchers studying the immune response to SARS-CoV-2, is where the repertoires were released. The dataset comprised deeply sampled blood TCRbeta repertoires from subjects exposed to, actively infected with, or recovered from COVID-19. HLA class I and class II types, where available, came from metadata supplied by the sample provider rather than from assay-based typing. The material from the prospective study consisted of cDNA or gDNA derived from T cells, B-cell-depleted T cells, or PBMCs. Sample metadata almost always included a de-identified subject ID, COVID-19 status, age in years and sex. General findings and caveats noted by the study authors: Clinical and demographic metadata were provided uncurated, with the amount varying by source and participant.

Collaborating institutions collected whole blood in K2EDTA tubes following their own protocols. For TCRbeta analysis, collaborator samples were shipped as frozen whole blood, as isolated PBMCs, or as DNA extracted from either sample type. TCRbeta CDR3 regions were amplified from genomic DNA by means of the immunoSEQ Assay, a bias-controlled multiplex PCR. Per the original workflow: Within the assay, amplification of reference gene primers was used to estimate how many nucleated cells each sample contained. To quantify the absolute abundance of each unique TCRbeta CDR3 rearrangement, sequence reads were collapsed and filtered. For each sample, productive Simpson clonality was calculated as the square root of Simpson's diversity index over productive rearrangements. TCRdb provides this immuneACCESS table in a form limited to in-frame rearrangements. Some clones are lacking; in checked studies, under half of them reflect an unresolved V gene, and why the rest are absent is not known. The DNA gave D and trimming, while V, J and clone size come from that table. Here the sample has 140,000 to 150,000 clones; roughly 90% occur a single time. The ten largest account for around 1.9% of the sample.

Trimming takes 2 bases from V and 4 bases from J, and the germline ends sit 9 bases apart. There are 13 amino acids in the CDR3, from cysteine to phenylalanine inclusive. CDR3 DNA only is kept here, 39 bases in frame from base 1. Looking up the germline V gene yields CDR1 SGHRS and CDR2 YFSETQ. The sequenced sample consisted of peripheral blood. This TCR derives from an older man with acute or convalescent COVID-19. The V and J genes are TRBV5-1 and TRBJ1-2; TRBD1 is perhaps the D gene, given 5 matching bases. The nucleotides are TGCGCCAGCAGCTTTAGCGGGGGCTATGGCTACACCTTC. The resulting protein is CASSFSGGYGYTF.